Given below is one T cell receptor (beta chain) in context. Its specificity is not known. The entry originates in a study of cytomegalovirus exposure and HLA in healthy donors. Study outcomes and limitations: High sensitivity and specificity were reportedly achieved when the classifier diagnosed cytomegalovirus status.

CDR3 length equals 14 residues. From germline, CDR1 is SGHTA and CDR2 FQGTGA. V lost 5 bases to trimming and J lost 0 bases; unmatched junction nucleotides: 4. With 60 Vbeta and 13 Jbeta primers, the PCR was carried out. Sequencing used immunoSEQ multiplex PCR; TCRdb keeps in-frame clones, though not all of them. Of some 120,000 clones listed, 80% were seen once; the top ten hold under 3%. The chain uses TRBV7-3 and TRBJ2-7; 7 bases are shared with TRBD1. The sequencing input was PBMCs. The sequence was obtained from a man aged 30 to 39 in good health and CMV-seronegative. DNA for the CDR3: TGTGCCAGCAGCAAGGACAGGAGCTCCTACGAGCAGTACTTC. Amino acid sequence: CASSKDRSSYEQYF.